These 7 T cell receptor beta chains were all obtained from the same sample, sequenced in a study of cytomegalovirus exposure and HLA in healthy donors. A multiplex PCR was run with 60 Vbeta primers and 13 Jbeta primers. Only in-frame clones appear in the TCRdb table, and some are missing; sequencing was by immunoSEQ multiplex PCR. The sample holds around 71,000 clones. Sequencing was carried out using PBMCs. These receptors were collected from a woman between 25 and 40 years old in good health and CMV-seronegative.

The chain carries TRBV18 and TRBJ2-1; TRBD2 agrees at 8 bases. The ends lost 2 bases at V and 6 bases at J; junction bases unmatched: 9. This CDR3 has 16 residues. Looked up from germline, CDR1 is KGHSH and CDR2 is LQKENI. The CDR3, as DNA: TGTGCCAGCTCACCAAGTGCGGGAGGAGGGGGCAATGAGCAGTTCTTC. Translation: CASSPSAGGGGNEQFF.

The chain recombines TRBV29-1 with TRBJ2-7; no reliable D call. CDR1 is SQVTM, CDR2 ANQGSEA, per germline. Trimming left V 7 bases short and J 6 bases short, with 13 bases between. The CDR3 is 11 residues long. The DNA of the CDR3 is TGCAGCGCGAGATCCTGGTTCGAGCAGTACTTC. This codes for CSARSWFEQYF.

This chain joins TRBV27 and TRBJ1-1, with TRBD1 matching 8 bases. Germline assignment: CDR1 MNHEY and CDR2 SMNVEV (reference sequence). The CDR3 covers 15 residues. V lost 5 bases to trimming and J lost 3 bases; unmatched junction nucleotides: 8. As DNA, the CDR3 is TGTGCCAGCAGTCCCACGACAGGGGTTCACACTGAAGCTTTCTTT. Amino acids: CASSPTTGVHTEAFF.

This rearrangement joins TRBV4-3 to TRBJ1-5; D is perhaps TRBD1 (5 bases). The CDR3 covers 15 residues. Per germline, CDR1 LGHNA and CDR2 YSLEER. The V and J ends lost 4 bases and 6 bases respectively, with 16 bases between them. The CDR3 protein is CASSPGQGIGQPQHF. CDR3 DNA sequence: TGCGCCAGCAGCCCCGGACAAGGCATCGGTCAGCCCCAGCATTTT.

V and J are TRBV6-6 and TRBJ1-3; TRBD1 aligns across 7 bases. Germline CDR1 is MNHNY and CDR2 is SVGAGI (reference sequence). V lost 2 bases, J lost 0 bases, and 1 base stayed unmatched. This CDR3 comprises 15 residues. CDR3 bases: TGTGCCAGCAGTTACGGGACAGCCTCTGGAAACACCATATATTTT. This translates into CASSYGTASGNTIYF.

The gene calls are TRBV27 and TRBJ2-3; weak D call: TRBD1 (6 bases). Germline CDR1 MNHEY, CDR2 SMNVEV (reference sequence). This CDR3 has 17 amino acids. V shed 5 bases and J shed 1 base, with 19 bases lying between them. CDR3 amino acids: CASSQLPGQGGTDTQYF. Written as DNA, the CDR3 is TGTGCCAGCAGTCAACTCCCGGGACAAGGGGGCACAGATACGCAGTATTTT.

This chain links TRBV29-1 with TRBJ2-7; TRBD2 aligns across 7 bases. Trimming at V came to 4 bases and at J to 4 bases, leaving 7 bases not matched to a gene. Germline-derived CDR1 and CDR2 are SQVTM and ANQGSEA. This CDR3 is 13 amino acids long. The CDR3 DNA is TGCAGCGTTGTTCGAGGGGAGGGGTACGAGCAGTACTTC. As protein: CSVVRGEGYEQYF.